The text below deals with one TCR beta chain. This entry belongs to a study of cytomegalovirus exposure and HLA in healthy donors. There are 14 residues in the CDR3. The V segment lost 11 bases and the J segment 6 bases; nucleotides outside the gene matches: 8. In germline, CDR1 is MNHNY, CDR2 SVGAGI (reference sequence). The study ran its PCR with 60 Vbeta and 13 Jbeta primers. Assay: immunoSEQ multiplex PCR; the TCRdb copy retains only in-frame clones and omits some. The repertoire has about 250,000 clones, about 77% of them found once; the top ten carry more than 0.45%. Sequencing was carried out using PBMCs. The source of this sequence is a boy younger than 18 in good health and CMV-seronegative. The chain carries TRBV6-6 and TRBJ1-4, with 11 bases that match TRBD1. CDR3 nucleotides: TGTGCCTCTCATAGGGACAGGGGGTATGAAAAACTGTTTTTT. Its protein is CASHRDRGYEKLFF.